Reported below is one T cell receptor beta chain. Per germline, CDR1 SGHRS and CDR2 YFSETQ. V was pared by 3 bases and J by 2 bases, with 8 bases between. The CDR3 is made up of 13 amino acids. These data are taken from a study of blood T cell repertoires in COVID-19. Study-wide background: From the United States, Italy and Spain came samples of acute and convalescent COVID-19. From T cells, B-cell-depleted T cells, or PBMCs came the material, which was cDNA or gDNA.

Per the authors' pipeline: Nucleated cell number was recorded as an estimate derived from reference gene primer amplification. Profiled with immunoSEQ multiplex PCR; TCRdb holds only in-frame clones, not every one. V and J calls and clone size follow that table, whereas D and trimming were derived from the DNA. The repertoire holds over 90,000 clones, with 75% to 90% as singletons. The chain has TRBV5-1 and TRBJ1-1, with D unclear. The sequence was obtained from a human donor in a cohort sampled during active COVID-19. Sequencing was done on a sample of peripheral blood. Here the CDR3 DNA reads TGCGCCAGCAGCTCCTTCAGAAACACTGAAGCTTTCTTT. Amino acid sequence: CASSSFRNTEAFF.